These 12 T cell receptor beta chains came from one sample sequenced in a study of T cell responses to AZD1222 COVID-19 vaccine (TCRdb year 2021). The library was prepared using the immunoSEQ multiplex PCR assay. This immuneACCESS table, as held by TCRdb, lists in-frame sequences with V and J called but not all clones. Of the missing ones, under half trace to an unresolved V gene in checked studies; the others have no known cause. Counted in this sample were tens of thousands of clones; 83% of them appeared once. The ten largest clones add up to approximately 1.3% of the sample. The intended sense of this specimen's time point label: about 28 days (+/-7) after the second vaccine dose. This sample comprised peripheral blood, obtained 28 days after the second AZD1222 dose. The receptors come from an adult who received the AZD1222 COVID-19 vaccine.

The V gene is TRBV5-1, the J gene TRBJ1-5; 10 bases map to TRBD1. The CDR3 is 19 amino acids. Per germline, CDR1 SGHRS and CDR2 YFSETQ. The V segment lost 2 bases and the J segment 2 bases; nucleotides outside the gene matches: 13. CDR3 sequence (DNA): TGCGCCAGCAGCTTTGACAGGGGGCATATGTCAGGTGGCAATCAGCCCCAGCATTTT. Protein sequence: CASSFDRGHMSGGNQPQHF.

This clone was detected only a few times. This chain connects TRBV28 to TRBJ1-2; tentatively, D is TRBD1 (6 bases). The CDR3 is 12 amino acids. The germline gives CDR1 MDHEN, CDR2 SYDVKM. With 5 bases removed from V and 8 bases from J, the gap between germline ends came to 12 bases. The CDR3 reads CASSARGLGYTF. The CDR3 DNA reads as TGTGCCAGCAGTGCCAGGGGACTAGGCTACACCTTC.

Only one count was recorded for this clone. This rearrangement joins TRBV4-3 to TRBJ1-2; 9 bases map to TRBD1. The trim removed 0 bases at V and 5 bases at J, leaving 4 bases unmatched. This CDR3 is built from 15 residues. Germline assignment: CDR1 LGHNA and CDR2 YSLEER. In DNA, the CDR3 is TGCGCCAGCAGCCAAGATGATGGACAGGGGTATGGCTACACCTTC. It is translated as CASSQDDGQGYGYTF.

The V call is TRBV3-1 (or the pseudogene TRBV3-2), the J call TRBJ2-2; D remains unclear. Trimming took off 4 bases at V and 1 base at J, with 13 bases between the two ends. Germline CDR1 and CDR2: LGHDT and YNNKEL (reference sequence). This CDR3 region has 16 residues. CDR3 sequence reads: CASSLRHWGNTGELFF. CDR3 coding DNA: TGTGCCAGCAGCCTTCGACACTGGGGGAACACCGGGGAGCTGTTTTTT.

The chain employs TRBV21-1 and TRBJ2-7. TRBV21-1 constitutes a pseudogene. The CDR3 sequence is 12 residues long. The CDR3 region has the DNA TGTGCCAGCAGCTGCCCCTTCTACGAGCAGTACTTC. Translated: CASSCPFYEQYF.

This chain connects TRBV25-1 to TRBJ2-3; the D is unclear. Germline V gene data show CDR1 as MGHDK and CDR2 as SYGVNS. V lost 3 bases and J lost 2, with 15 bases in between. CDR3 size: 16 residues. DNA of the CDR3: TGTGCCAGCAGTGAGAGGCCGGAGCTTGTCACAGATACGCAGTATTTT. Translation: CASSERPELVTDTQYF.

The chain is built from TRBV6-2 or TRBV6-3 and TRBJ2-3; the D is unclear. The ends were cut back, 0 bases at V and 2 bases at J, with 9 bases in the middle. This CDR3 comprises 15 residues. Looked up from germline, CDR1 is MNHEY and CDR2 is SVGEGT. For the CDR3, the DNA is TGTGCCAGCAGTTACTCTCTCCAAGACACAGATACGCAGTATTTT. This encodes CASSYSLQDTDTQYF.

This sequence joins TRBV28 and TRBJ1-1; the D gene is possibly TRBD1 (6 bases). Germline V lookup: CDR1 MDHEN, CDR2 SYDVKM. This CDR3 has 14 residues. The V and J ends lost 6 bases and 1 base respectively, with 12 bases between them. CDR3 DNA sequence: TGTGCCAGCAGCCCTGGACAGCAGAACACTGAAGCTTTCTTT. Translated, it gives CASSPGQQNTEAFF.

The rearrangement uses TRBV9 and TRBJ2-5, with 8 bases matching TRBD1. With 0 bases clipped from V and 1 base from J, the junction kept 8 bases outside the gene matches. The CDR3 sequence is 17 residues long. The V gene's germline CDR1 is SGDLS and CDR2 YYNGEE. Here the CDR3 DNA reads TGTGCCAGCAGCGTAGAGACGCTTGGACAGGGCCAAGAGACCCAGTACTTC. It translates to CASSVETLGQGQETQYF.

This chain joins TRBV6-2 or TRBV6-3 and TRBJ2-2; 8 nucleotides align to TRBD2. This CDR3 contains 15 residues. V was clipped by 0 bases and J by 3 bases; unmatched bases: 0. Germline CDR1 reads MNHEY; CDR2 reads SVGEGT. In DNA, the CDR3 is TGTGCCAGCAGTTACTCCGGGGGGGACACCGGGGAGCTGTTTTTT. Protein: CASSYSGGDTGELFF.

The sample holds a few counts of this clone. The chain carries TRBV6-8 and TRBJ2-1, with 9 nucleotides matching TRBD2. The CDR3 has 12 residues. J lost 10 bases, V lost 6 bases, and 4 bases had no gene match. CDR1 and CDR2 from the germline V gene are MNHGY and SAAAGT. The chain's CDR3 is CASSPAGGEQFF. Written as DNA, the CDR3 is TGTGCCAGCAGCCCAGCGGGAGGCGAGCAGTTCTTC.

CDR3 in DNA: TGTGCCAGCAGCCCCAGGACTAGCTACAATGAGCAGTTCTTC. Amino acids: CASSPRTSYNEQFF. The chain is built from TRBV5-4 and TRBJ2-1; 7 bases match TRBD2. The CDR3 is 14 amino acids. With V trimmed by 4 bases and J by 3 bases, 4 bases remained unmatched. Germline V gene data show CDR1 as SGHNT and CDR2 as YYREEE (reference sequence).